The 27 T cell receptor beta chains below were found in one sample sequenced in a study of blood T cell repertoires in COVID-19. Clones were read by immunoSEQ multiplex PCR, and TCRdb kept only the in-frame ones, dropping some. The table includes 170,000 or so clones, approximately 88% detected once. Sample: peripheral blood. Receptor source: a woman between 40 and 50 years old with COVID-19, enrolled during active disease.

This clone has just a few counts. V and J are TRBV5-1 and TRBJ2-2; D perhaps matches TRBD1 (8 bases). This CDR3 contains 15 residues. The germline V and J ends were trimmed by 4 bases and 7 bases, with 17 bases remaining between them. The germline gives CDR1 SGHRS, CDR2 YFSETQ. Here the CDR3 DNA reads TGCGCCAGCAGCGCACGACAGGGGAGGGGCGGGGAGCTGTTTTTT. It translates to CASSARQGRGGELFF.

V and J are TRBV2 and TRBJ1-3; D not resolved. From germline, CDR1 is SNHLY and CDR2 FYNNEI. V lost 7 bases and J lost 0, with 10 bases in between. The CDR3 is made up of 14 amino acids. The CDR3 region is CASKQSVSGNTIYF. CDR3 in DNA: TGTGCCAGCAAACAGTCGGTCTCTGGAAACACCATATATTTT.

As regards this clone: The sample contains more than one DNA sequence encoding this CDR3. The rearrangement links TRBV5-1 to TRBJ1-5; no firm D call. V was cut by 0 bases and J by 2 bases, with 6 bases left in between. The CDR3 has 14 residues. Per the germline V gene, CDR1 is SGHRS and CDR2 is YFSETQ. The CDR3: CASSLAGGNQPQHF. The CDR3 DNA follows: TGCGCCAGCAGCTTGGCGGGTGGCAATCAGCCCCAGCATTTT.

J is TRBJ2-4 and V is TRBV19, with TRBD1 as a possible D gene (8 bases). The germline V gene has CDR1 LNHDA and CDR2 SQIVND (reference sequence). The CDR3 has 20 residues. Deletions cut 5 bases from V and 1 base from J, with 27 bases between. CDR3 nucleotides: TGTGCCAGTAGTGCCGCACAGGGGGGGGGTAGTCAGGTTGCCAAAAACATTCAGTACTTC. Protein product: CASSAAQGGGSQVAKNIQYF.

The chain is built from TRBV3-1 (or the pseudogene TRBV3-2) and TRBJ1-2; D may be TRBD1 (5 bases). The germline gives CDR1 LGHDT, CDR2 YNNKEL (reference sequence). The CDR3 extends over 14 amino acids. The V end lost 0 bases, the J end lost 8 bases, and 13 bases lay between the germline ends. CDR3 region: CASSQDRGGKGYTF. For the CDR3, the DNA is TGTGCCAGCAGCCAAGATCGCGGGGGGAAAGGCTACACCTTC.

The rearrangement links TRBV6-4 to TRBJ1-2; D is ambiguous. The CDR3 spans 13 residues. Germline-derived CDR1 and CDR2 are MRHNA and SNTAGT. V shed 1 base and J shed 6 bases, with 9 bases lying between them. DNA of the CDR3: TGTGCCAGCAGTGACTTTGGGCGTAATGGCTACACCTTC. It codes for CASSDFGRNGYTF.

The chain combines TRBV12-5 with TRBJ1-5; tentative D call: TRBD1 (6 bases). CDR1 and CDR2 from the germline V gene are LGHNT and FRNRAP. V lost 4 bases and J lost 4, with 11 bases in between. The CDR3 runs to 14 residues. The CDR3: CASGSGQPNQPQHF. For the CDR3, the DNA is TGTGCTAGTGGTTCCGGACAGCCTAATCAGCCCCAGCATTTT.

The V call is TRBV10-3, the J call TRBJ1-1; perhaps TRBD1 as D (6 bases). Trimming pared 4 bases from V and 3 bases from J, leaving 12 bases between. The germline V gene encodes CDR1 ENHRY and CDR2 SYGVKD. The CDR3 has 14 amino acids. CDR3 region: CAISAQGSDTEAFF. The CDR3 coding sequence is TGTGCCATCAGTGCACAGGGTAGCGACACTGAAGCTTTCTTT.

This clone was recorded once. The CDR3 bases are TGTGCCAGCAGCAAGGGCAACCGGGACAGGGATCCCTACGAGCAGTACTTC. It is translated as CASSKGNRDRDPYEQYF. The chain carries TRBV21-1 and TRBJ2-7; the D call of TRBD1 is as the table states it, not checked on the DNA. TRBV21-1 is marked as a pseudogene. The CDR3 is 17 amino acids.

The rearrangement uses TRBV10-3 and TRBJ1-4; unclear D gene. The V and J ends lost 0 bases and 9 bases respectively, with 5 bases between them. CDR1 is ENHRY and CDR2 is SYGVKD in the germline V gene. The CDR3 is made up of 12 amino acids. The CDR3 nucleotides are TGTGCCATCAGTGAGTCCGGTCAAAAACTGTTTTTT. Its translation is CAISESGQKLFF.

CDR3 nucleotides: TGTGCCAGCAGCCGGGCCGGGGGCCAAGAGACCCAGTACTTC. Protein sequence: CASSRAGGQETQYF. The J gene is TRBJ2-5, the V gene TRBV7-9; maybe TRBD2 (6 bases). This CDR3 spans 14 amino acids. Germline lookup yields CDR1 SEHNR and CDR2 FQNEAQ (reference sequence). With 5 bases removed from V and 1 base from J, the gap between germline ends came to 11 bases.

The chain joins TRBV6-5 to TRBJ2-1; 7 bases agree with TRBD2. This CDR3 spans 14 amino acids. Trimming at V came to 6 bases and at J to 6 bases, leaving 8 bases not matched to a gene. In germline, CDR1 is MNHEY, CDR2 SVGAGI. The CDR3: CASRRLADSNEQFF. CDR3 bases: TGTGCCAGCAGGCGGCTAGCGGATTCCAATGAGCAGTTCTTC.

This clone was picked up a small number of times. J is TRBJ1-2 and V is TRBV28; 7 bases align to TRBD1. The V gene's germline CDR1 is MDHEN and CDR2 SYDVKM. V lost 6 bases and J lost 4; bases outside the gene matches: 8. The CDR3 covers 14 residues. CDR3 nucleotide sequence: TGTGCCAGCAGAGGAACAGGGGACGCCTATGGCTACACCTTC. This gives the protein CASRGTGDAYGYTF.

The chain links TRBV2 to TRBJ2-7; TRBD1 agrees at 9 bases. This CDR3 is 14 amino acids long. V was clipped by 7 bases and J by 2 bases; unmatched bases: 6. Germline V lookup: CDR1 SNHLY, CDR2 FYNNEI. CDR3 coding DNA: TGTGCCAGCACGGGGACAGGGAAAGCCTACGAGCAGTACTTC. This translates into CASTGTGKAYEQYF.

This clone was detected once. This chain connects TRBV19 to TRBJ1-1; D remains ambiguous. Germline CDR1 reads LNHDA; CDR2 reads SQIVND (reference sequence). Trimming shortened V by 4 bases and J by 0 bases, and 12 bases separated the two germline ends. The CDR3 spans 15 residues. The CDR3 bases are TGTGCCAGTAGTACACTACCAAATATGAACACTGAAGCTTTCTTT. This codes for CASSTLPNMNTEAFF.

This clone was seen only a few times. The chain links TRBV12-1 to TRBJ2-1; the listed D gene, TRBD2, was not tested against the DNA. TRBV12-1 is designated a pseudogene. This CDR3 is built from 15 residues. DNA for the CDR3: TGTGCCAGCAGCTTTGTACTAGCGGGGGGTTCAAGACAGTTCTTC. It codes for CASSFVLAGGSRQFF.

V is TRBV5-1 and J is TRBJ2-3, with TRBD1 as a possible D gene (6 bases). The CDR3 consists of 14 residues. V was trimmed by 7 bases and J by 4 bases, leaving 16 bases between them. CDR1 SGHRS and CDR2 YFSETQ come from the germline V gene. This chain's CDR3 is CASEPQGFADTQYF. Written as DNA, the CDR3 is TGCGCCAGCGAACCCCAGGGGTTCGCAGATACGCAGTATTTT.

The rearrangement joins TRBV5-5 to TRBJ2-7; D perhaps matches TRBD2 (6 bases). V gave up 0 bases and J gave up 0 bases, with 19 bases separating them. The CDR3 extends over 18 amino acids. Germline V gene sequence: CDR1 SGHKS, CDR2 YYEKEE (reference sequence). This chain's CDR3 is CASSLVGGQETISYEQYF. CDR3 coding DNA: TGTGCCAGCAGCTTGGTGGGGGGTCAAGAAACGATCTCCTACGAGCAGTACTTC.

This rearrangement joins TRBV7-8 to TRBJ2-1; 8 bases map to TRBD2. Per the germline V gene, CDR1 is SGHVS and CDR2 is FQNEAQ. This CDR3 has 13 amino acids. Germline trimming cut 2 bases from V and 8 bases from J; bases unmatched to any gene: 2. In DNA form, the CDR3 reads TGTGCCAGCAGCTTACGGCGGGGGGATGAGCAGTTCTTC. Translating gives CASSLRRGDEQFF.

The rearrangement links TRBV11-2 to TRBJ2-5, with D unresolved. V shed 6 bases and J shed 6 bases, with 5 bases lying between them. Germline V gives CDR1 SGHAT, CDR2 FQNNGV. The CDR3 totals 10 residues. In DNA, the CDR3 is TGTGCCAGCAGTCTACAGACCCAGTACTTC. Protein: CASSLQTQYF.

The sample holds a few counts of this clone. The chain carries TRBV25-1 and TRBJ1-1, with 7 bases matching TRBD1. CDR3 length equals 16 residues. Germline values: CDR1 MGHDK, CDR2 SYGVNS. V gave up 3 bases and J gave up 0 bases; unmatched junction bases: 7. This CDR3 reads CASSEKTGIMNTEAFF. The CDR3 bases are TGTGCCAGCAGTGAGAAGACAGGGATCATGAACACTGAAGCTTTCTTT.

This chain links TRBV5-4 with TRBJ2-7; D is perhaps TRBD2 (6 bases). Between the trimmed V and J ends, which lost 0 bases and 7 bases, there was a span of 14 bases. The germline CDR1 and CDR2 sequences are SGHNT and YYREEE (reference sequence). The CDR3 has 14 amino acids. The CDR3 protein is CASSLDGGVWEQYF. CDR3 nucleotides: TGTGCCAGCAGCTTGGACGGGGGAGTCTGGGAGCAGTACTTC. The entire variable domain, with the rest obtained from reference TRBV5-4 and TRBJ2-7, is as follows: ETGVTQSPTHLIKTRGQQVTLRCSSQSGHNTVSWYQQALGQGPQFIFQYYREEENGRGNFPPRFSGLQFPNYSSELNVNALELDDSALYLCASSLDGGVWEQYFGPGTRLTVT.

The rearrangement uses TRBV10-1 and TRBJ2-2; 7 nucleotides agree with TRBD2. CDR1 and CDR2 (germline): WNHNN, SYGVQD (reference sequence). J lost 5 bases, V lost 3 bases, and 6 bases had no gene match. This CDR3 has 15 amino acids. The CDR3, as DNA: TGCGCCAGCAGTGAAATGCGGGGGAGAACCGGGGAGCTGTTTTTT. Translated, it gives CASSEMRGRTGELFF.

This clone was detected only once. The J gene is TRBJ1-1, the V gene TRBV6-5; the D gene is possibly TRBD1 (5 bases). Trimming cost V 8 bases and J 0 bases, with 16 bases left between them. The CDR3 runs 15 residues. Germline CDR1 and CDR2: MNHEY and SVGAGI. The CDR3 DNA follows: TGTGCCAGCGAAGGATACAGGCCTCTGAACACTGAAGCTTTCTTT. The encoded protein is CASEGYRPLNTEAFF.

The chain combines TRBV28 with TRBJ1-1, with 7 positions matching TRBD1. Looked up from germline, CDR1 is MDHEN and CDR2 is SYDVKM. The J segment lost 4 bases and the V segment lost 4 bases, leaving 6 bases of the junction unmatched. This CDR3 has 14 amino acids. The CDR3: CASSWADRSTEAFF. The CDR3, as DNA: TGTGCCAGCAGTTGGGCGGACAGGAGCACTGAAGCTTTCTTT.

The rearrangement joins TRBV3-1 (or the pseudogene TRBV3-2) to TRBJ1-3, with TRBD1 as a possible D gene (5 bases). CDR1 and CDR2 from the germline V gene are LGHDT and YNNKEL (reference sequence). The length of the CDR3 is 17 residues. Trimming left V 1 base short and J 0 bases short, with 13 bases between. CDR3: CASSQVLPGNSGNTIYF. In DNA, the CDR3 is TGTGCCAGCAGCCAAGTTTTGCCAGGGAACTCTGGAAACACCATATATTTT.

The V and J genes are TRBV3-1 (or the pseudogene TRBV3-2) and TRBJ2-3; 12 nucleotides agree with TRBD2. Germline lookup yields CDR1 LGHDT and CDR2 YNNKEL (reference sequence). The CDR3 length is 15 residues. V lost 5 bases and J lost 6; bases outside the gene matches: 6. CDR3 region: CASSSSGGAPDTQYF. The CDR3 DNA is TGTGCCAGCAGCTCTAGCGGGGGGGCCCCGGATACGCAGTATTTT.